Presented here are 30 T cell receptor beta chains from one specimen sequenced in a study of chemoradiotherapy in HPV16-positive cancers. Profiled with immunoSEQ multiplex PCR; TCRdb holds only in-frame clones, not every one. Altogether about 27,000 clones are present, approximately 93% being singletons, with the ten largest covering over 15%. Sequences were derived from blood, sampled from a patient who underwent chemoradiotherapy. The receptor source for this set is a human donor with HPV-associated anogenital cancer.

The J gene is TRBJ1-5, the V gene TRBV19; 9 nucleotides agree with TRBD1. This CDR3 comprises 17 residues. Trimming at V came to 1 base and at J to 4 bases, leaving 8 bases not matched to a gene. From germline, CDR1 is LNHDA and CDR2 SQIVND (reference sequence). In nucleotides, the CDR3 is TGTGCCAGTAGTATAGGCCGGGGGACAGGGTGGAATCAGCCCCAGCATTTT. Its translation is CASSIGRGTGWNQPQHF.

The chain is built from TRBV6-5 and TRBJ1-6; maybe TRBD1 (6 bases). Germline lookup yields CDR1 MNHEY and CDR2 SVGAGI. V was clipped by 4 bases and J by 7 bases, with 14 bases between them. The CDR3 length is 15 residues. Here the CDR3 reads CASSWGIGGNSPLHF. The CDR3 coding sequence is TGTGCCAGCAGTTGGGGAATAGGGGGAAATTCACCCCTCCACTTT.

V and J are TRBV5-4 and TRBJ1-3; D call uncertain. The CDR3 spans 13 residues. Germline V gene lookup returns CDR1 SGHNT and CDR2 YYREEE (reference sequence). Trimming left V 6 bases short and J 3 bases short, with 10 bases between. The CDR3 DNA is TGTGCCAGCACCCAACAAGGTGGAAACACCATATATTTT. As protein: CASTQQGGNTIYF.

Comment on this clone: Other DNA sequences in the sample encode the same CDR3. This chain joins TRBV7-9 and TRBJ1-5, with D hard to call. CDR3 length: 15 amino acids. Germline V lookup: CDR1 SEHNR, CDR2 FQNEAQ (reference sequence). V gave up 1 base and J gave up 0 bases, with 7 bases separating them. DNA for the CDR3: TGTGCCAGCAGCTTAGGCGGGTATAGCAATCAGCCCCAGCATTTT. This codes for CASSLGGYSNQPQHF.

This sequence joins TRBV29-1 and TRBJ2-5; 9 bases are shared with TRBD1. J gave up 5 bases and V 6 bases, and 4 bases lay outside the gene matches. Germline V gives CDR1 SQVTM, CDR2 ANQGSEA. The CDR3 has 12 amino acids. The CDR3 here is CSVGQGRETQYF. The CDR3 DNA reads TGCAGCGTCGGACAGGGGCGGGAGACCCAGTACTTC.

This chain connects TRBV18 to TRBJ1-1, with D possibly matching TRBD1 (6 bases). Germline assignment: CDR1 KGHSH and CDR2 LQKENI. CDR3 length: 18 residues. Between the trimmed V and J ends, which lost 0 bases and 0 bases, there was a span of 17 bases. CDR3 bases: TGTGCCAGCTCACCACCTCATTTCTGGGGGGCCTTGAACACTGAAGCTTTCTTT. Its translation: CASSPPHFWGALNTEAFF.

The chain recombines TRBV5-1 with TRBJ1-1; D uncertain. This CDR3 is 15 amino acids long. V dropped 0 bases and J dropped 2 bases, with 11 bases sitting between them. Germline CDR1 and CDR2: SGHRS and YFSETQ. The CDR3 region is CASSLVGIGNTEAFF. The CDR3 nucleotides read TGCGCCAGCAGCTTGGTTGGAATTGGAAACACTGAAGCTTTCTTT.

The chain couples TRBV7-9 to TRBJ1-4; a weak D match, TRBD1 (6 bases). CDR1 is SEHNR, CDR2 FQNEAQ, per germline (reference sequence). The CDR3 runs 15 residues. Trimming took off 2 bases at V and 8 bases at J, with 15 bases between the two ends. CDR3 nucleotide sequence: TGTGCCAGCAGCTTAAGCCCTAAGGGGGACGAAAAACTGTTTTTT. It encodes CASSLSPKGDEKLFF.

V usage is TRBV4-1 and J usage is TRBJ1-5; tentative D call: TRBD1 (5 bases). CDR1 MGHRA and CDR2 YSYEKL come from the germline V gene. The CDR3 loop spans 18 amino acids. V dropped 1 base and J dropped 6 bases, with 22 bases sitting between them. The CDR3 DNA sequence: TGCGCCAGCAGCCAAGGGTTCTTGGGGCGCGGAGGATTTCAGCCCCAGCATTTT. Protein product: CASSQGFLGRGGFQPQHF.

The J gene is TRBJ2-1, the V gene TRBV7-9; 11 bases line up with TRBD1. Germline V gene lookup returns CDR1 SEHNR and CDR2 FQNEAQ (reference sequence). Trimming took 5 bases from V and 2 from J; bases not matched to a gene: 2. CDR3 length: 15 residues. The CDR3 region is CASSRGQGAYNEQFF. CDR3 in DNA: TGTGCCAGCAGCCGGGGACAGGGGGCCTACAATGAGCAGTTCTTC.

The chain carries TRBV9 and TRBJ1-2; 8 bases are a match to TRBD1. This CDR3 has 15 amino acids. From germline, CDR1 is SGDLS and CDR2 YYNGEE. J was trimmed by 4 bases and V by 4 bases; bases with no gene match: 9. CDR3 sequence reads: CASSPWTGSIYGYTF. The CDR3 nucleotides are TGTGCCAGCAGCCCCTGGACAGGGAGTATCTATGGCTACACCTTC.

V usage is TRBV6-5 and J usage is TRBJ1-2, with TRBD1 matching 8 bases. The CDR3 is 15 residues long. From germline, CDR1 is MNHEY and CDR2 SVGAGI. J lost 8 bases, V lost 0 bases, and 8 bases had no gene match. This CDR3 reads CASSYSMGTGRGYTF. CDR3 bases: TGTGCCAGCAGTTACTCGATGGGGACAGGACGCGGCTACACCTTC.

The chain links TRBV11-2 to TRBJ1-1, with D possibly TRBD1 on 5 matching bases. Trimming pared 5 bases from V and 5 bases from J, leaving 15 bases between. Germline V gives CDR1 SGHAT, CDR2 FQNNGV. The CDR3 is 14 residues long. In nucleotides, the CDR3 is TGTGCCAGCAGCCCCTGGGGGGGTGGAACTGAAGCTTTCTTT. It yields the protein CASSPWGGGTEAFF.

The V gene is TRBV5-1, the J gene TRBJ2-1, with D maybe TRBD1 (6 bases). Germline assignment: CDR1 SGHRS and CDR2 YFSETQ. This CDR3 region has 17 residues. Trimming left V 1 base short and J 0 bases short, with 14 bases between. The CDR3 protein is CASSLLLGAASYNEQFF. The CDR3 DNA reads TGCGCCAGCAGCTTGTTACTGGGGGCGGCCTCCTACAATGAGCAGTTCTTC.

The chain carries TRBV6-5 and TRBJ2-7; 7 bases match TRBD2. The trim removed 8 bases at V and 2 bases at J, leaving 9 bases unmatched. CDR3 length equals 14 residues. CDR1 and CDR2 (germline): MNHEY, SVGAGI. CDR3 protein: CASRGRRGTYEQYF. CDR3 sequence (DNA): TGTGCCAGCCGAGGGAGGCGGGGGACCTACGAGCAGTACTTC.

The chain links TRBV9 to TRBJ1-1, with 7 bases aligning to TRBD1. V lost 7 bases and J lost 10; bases outside the gene matches: 7. This CDR3 has 11 residues. The germline V gene has CDR1 SGDLS and CDR2 YYNGEE. In nucleotides, the CDR3 is TGTGCCAGCGGCCCAGGGGGGAGAGCTTTCTTT. Translating it yields CASGPGGRAFF. Looking up the rest from reference TRBV9 and TRBJ1-1 gives the full variable domain: DSGVTQTPKHLITATGQRVTLRCSPRSGDLSVYWYQQSLDQGLQFLIQYYNGEERAKGNILERFSAQQFPDLHSELNLSSLELGDSALYFCASGPGGRAFFGQGTRLTVV.

This clone was found once. V usage is TRBV28 and J usage is TRBJ1-2, with 7 bases matching TRBD1. Germline V lookup: CDR1 MDHEN, CDR2 SYDVKM. J lost 8 bases, V lost 6 bases, and 3 bases had no gene match. This CDR3 is built from 11 residues. CDR3 region: CASSVGQGYTF. The CDR3 DNA reads TGTGCCAGCAGCGTGGGACAGGGCTACACCTTC.

The CDR3 reads CASSPIGVENNEQFF. The CDR3 region has the DNA TGTGCCAGCAGTCCCATCGGGGTGGAGAACAATGAGCAGTTCTTC. The gene calls are TRBV28 and TRBJ2-1, with D maybe TRBD2 (5 bases). V lost 5 bases to trimming and J lost 5 bases, with 16 bases between them. The length of the CDR3 is 15 residues. Germline CDR1 is MDHEN and CDR2 is SYDVKM.

The rearrangement joins TRBV18 to TRBJ2-2; 11 positions match TRBD2. This CDR3 is 16 amino acids long. CDR1 and CDR2 from the germline V gene are KGHSH and LQKENI. The V gene end was trimmed by 4 bases and the J gene end by 4 bases; junction bases not matched to a gene: 5. CDR3 loop: CASSHVAGGSTGELFF. The CDR3 DNA is TGTGCCAGCTCACATGTAGCGGGAGGGAGCACCGGGGAGCTGTTTTTT.

V gene TRBV7-2 combines with J gene TRBJ2-2; 16 bases fit TRBD2. The CDR3 totals 18 residues. Trimming took 6 bases from V and 7 from J; bases not matched to a gene: 11. Germline lookup yields CDR1 SGHTA and CDR2 FQGNSA. Here the CDR3 reads CASRTMGTSGGASGELFF. CDR3 coding DNA: TGTGCCAGCAGAACCATGGGGACTAGCGGGGGGGCAAGCGGGGAGCTGTTTTTT.

The chain carries TRBV6-5 and TRBJ2-7; D gene unclear. The CDR3 is 14 residues long. The germline V gene encodes CDR1 MNHEY and CDR2 SVGAGI. Trimming removed 0 bases at V and 3 bases at J, with 9 bases between. The CDR3 sequence: CASSYSSQDYEQYF. The CDR3 bases are TGTGCCAGCAGTTACTCGAGTCAGGACTACGAGCAGTACTTC.

The rearrangement joins TRBV6-5 to TRBJ1-5; 9 positions agree with TRBD1. The ends lost 0 bases at V and 7 bases at J; junction bases unmatched: 4. Per germline, CDR1 MNHEY and CDR2 SVGAGI. There are 15 residues in the CDR3. The CDR3 sequence: CASSYSNRGHQPQHF. Here the CDR3 DNA reads TGTGCCAGCAGTTACTCGAACAGGGGGCACCAGCCCCAGCATTTT.

This sequence joins TRBV9 and TRBJ1-4, with TRBD1 identical over 9 bases. CDR1 SGDLS and CDR2 YYNGEE come from the germline V gene. V lost 3 bases and J lost 7; bases outside the gene matches: 7. The length of the CDR3 is 15 residues. In DNA, the CDR3 is TGTGCCAGCAGCGCCTCCGGGACAGGGTTTGAAAAACTGTTTTTT. Its translation is CASSASGTGFEKLFF.

This clone showed up just a few times. The CDR3 here is CASSLSGTYNEQFF. CDR3 nucleotide sequence: TGTGCCAGCAGTTTATCCGGGACCTACAATGAGCAGTTCTTC. V usage is TRBV28 and J usage is TRBJ2-1, with D possibly matching TRBD2 (5 bases). The germline V gene encodes CDR1 MDHEN and CDR2 SYDVKM. Trimming removed 1 base from V and 2 bases from J, with 6 bases in between. The CDR3 consists of 14 residues.

The chain is built from TRBV5-1 and TRBJ1-5; no clear D. CDR1 SGHRS and CDR2 YFSETQ come from the germline V gene. V dropped 4 bases and J dropped 7 bases, with 12 bases sitting between them. CDR3 length: 13 residues. CDR3 in DNA: TGCGCCAGCAGCCTGGAGGGCACCCAGCCCCAGCATTTT. It codes for CASSLEGTQPQHF.

The rearrangement links TRBV18 to TRBJ2-5, with TRBD2 matching over 13 bases. Losses at the gene ends were 1 base for V and 5 bases for J; bases not matched to a gene: 13. This CDR3 has 19 amino acids. The germline V gene encodes CDR1 KGHSH and CDR2 LQKENI. CDR3 coding DNA: TGTGCCAGCTCACCACTCCCGGGACTAGCGGGACCCGCAAGCGAGACCCAGTACTTC. Its translation is CASSPLPGLAGPASETQYF.

The chain links TRBV29-1 to TRBJ2-1; 10 bases agree with TRBD2. Unmatched junction bases numbered 10, after V lost 7 bases and J lost 4 bases. The CDR3 covers 15 residues. Germline V gives CDR1 SQVTM, CDR2 ANQGSEA. The CDR3 coding sequence is TGCAGCGCGAGTGCTAGCGGGAGCCGGTACAATGAGCAGTTCTTC. It encodes CSASASGSRYNEQFF.

CDR3 sequence (DNA): TGTGCCAGCAGTGGGCTCCCGACAGGGGGCGCCGACGAGCAGTACTTC. Its protein product is CASSGLPTGGADEQYF. The rearrangement links TRBV28 to TRBJ2-7; 10 bases are shared with TRBD1. The CDR3 length is 16 residues. Germline CDR1 is MDHEN and CDR2 is SYDVKM. Trimming took 5 bases from V and 5 from J; bases not matched to a gene: 12.

This clone is a singleton in its sample. The chain employs TRBV5-6 and TRBJ1-4; the D is unclear. V was clipped by 0 bases and J by 9 bases, with 6 bases between them. The CDR3 totals 12 residues. Germline CDR1 SGHDT, CDR2 YYEEEE. The CDR3 DNA reads TGTGCCAGCAGCTTGGACCGGAAAAAACTGTTTTTT. Translation gives CASSLDRKKLFF. Full variable domain (rest looked up from reference TRBV5-6 and TRBJ1-4): DAGVTQSPTHLIKTRGQQVTLRCSPKSGHDTVSWYQQALGQGPQFIFQYYEEEERQRGNFPDRFSGHQFPNYSSELNVNALLLGDSALYLCASSLDRKKLFFGSGTQLSVL.

As DNA, the CDR3 is TGTGCCAGCAGCGACACAGGACAGAAGTTCTTC. As protein: CASSDTGQKFF. V is TRBV9 and J is TRBJ2-1; D is perhaps TRBD1 (6 bases). Germline CDR1 reads SGDLS; CDR2 reads YYNGEE. The CDR3 length is 11 residues. V lost 3 bases and J lost 14, with 12 bases in between.